This is a list of T cell receptor beta chains from one sample in a study of blood T cell repertoires in COVID-19. The method was immunoSEQ multiplex PCR; TCRdb's version includes in-frame clones alone and lacks a portion of them. The table has around 180,000 clones, about 84% seen once; the top ten hold approximately 18%. Sequencing was carried out using peripheral blood. These receptors all stem from a person aged 65-85 years with COVID-19, enrolled during active disease. CDR3s include the opening cysteine and the closing phenylalanine or tryptophan. A D gene is named only where the DNA matches it firmly. Size is omitted from some rows. Given values are once, few, many or a class for expanded clones.

abundance	v_gene	d_gene	j_gene	CDR3nt	CDR3aa
-	TRBV7-2	TRBD2	TRBJ2-1	TGTGCCAGCAGCTTAGTCGGGACTAGGTACTACAATGAGCAGTTCTTC	CASSLVGTRYYNEQFF
-	TRBV28	TRBD1	TRBJ2-7	TGTGCCAGCAGTTTAGAACAGGGGTATTACGAGCAGTACTTC	CASSLEQGYYEQYF
-	TRBV6-5	TRBD1	TRBJ1-2	TGTGCCAGCAGTTACCGACAGGGTATGGATGGCTACACCTTC	CASSYRQGMDGYTF
-	TRBV19	-	TRBJ1-6	TGTGCCAGTAGACCCCAAGCGGGGTCAATGAATTCACCCCTCCACTTT	CASRPQAGSMNSPLHF
-	TRBV2	-	TRBJ2-7	TGTGCCAGCACTGTATTTGGGGCGGCATCCTACGAGCAGTACTTC	CASTVFGAASYEQYF
-	TRBV28	TRBD2	TRBJ2-1	TGTGCCAGCAGTTTATGGTCTAGCGGGAGGGCCCCCCGATCCTACAATGAGCAGTTCTTC	CASSLWSSGRAPRSYNEQFF
-	TRBV19	TRBD1	TRBJ1-5	TGTGCCAGTAGTAGTAACCGGGACAGGGATCAGCCCCAGCATTTT	CASSSNRDRDQPQHF
-	TRBV3-1/TRBV3-2	TRBD1	TRBJ1-5	TGTGCCAGCAGCCAAGTTGAAGACAGGGCAATTAGCAATCAGCCCCAGCATTTT	CASSQVEDRAISNQPQHF
-	TRBV7-2	-	TRBJ1-2	TGTGCCAGCAGCTTAACGCGGGCGAACTATGGCTACACCTTC	CASSLTRANYGYTF
-	TRBV7-3	-	TRBJ2-3	TGTGCCAGCAGCCCCCTGCGGTTTCACACAGATACGCAGTATTTT	CASSPLRFHTDTQYF
-	TRBV10-2	TRBD1	TRBJ2-7	TGCGCCAGCAGAGGACAGGGGAAGAGAAACGAGCAGTACTTC	CASRGQGKRNEQYF
-	TRBV7-2	-	TRBJ2-3	TGTGCCAGCAGCTTACAGGGTTCGATAGATACGCAGTATTTT	CASSLQGSIDTQYF
-	TRBV5-5	TRBD1	TRBJ1-3	TGTGCCAGCAGCCTATACGGACAGGGGGTCTCTGGAAACACCATATATTTT	CASSLYGQGVSGNTIYF
-	TRBV7-9	TRBD1	TRBJ2-1	TGTGCCAGCAGCAACCGGGACAGCCGATACAATGAGCAGTTCTTC	CASSNRDSRYNEQFF
-	TRBV24-1	-	TRBJ2-5	TGTGCCACCAGTGAGCCGGGACGGGGGTCCCAGTACTTC	CATSEPGRGSQYF
-	TRBV7-2	-	TRBJ2-5	TGTGCCAGCAGCGTACAGGGAATAGAGACCCAGTACTTC	CASSVQGIETQYF
-	TRBV7-2	TRBD2	TRBJ2-2	TGTGCCAGCAGCTTAGCGGCGGGGGGCGGAGTCGGGGAGCTGTTTTTT	CASSLAAGGGVGELFF
-	TRBV3-1/TRBV3-2	TRBD2	TRBJ2-3	TGTGCCAGCAGCCAAGATCGTGGAGCGGGGTCCACAGATACGCAGTATTTT	CASSQDRGAGSTDTQYF
-	TRBV28	-	TRBJ2-2	TGTGCCAGCAGTTTATTCCGGGACACCGGGGAGCTGTTTTTT	CASSLFRDTGELFF
-	TRBV2	TRBD1	TRBJ2-7	TGTGCCAGAGCTCGAACAGGGGGCTACGAGCAGTACTTC	CARARTGGYEQYF
-	TRBV2	-	TRBJ2-2	TGTGCCAGCAGCGCCAGGGGTAAGGACACCGGGGAGCTGTTTTTT	CASSARGKDTGELFF
-	TRBV4-2	-	TRBJ1-6	TGTGCCAGCAGCCAAGTGACGGGGGGCGGTTCACCCCTCCACTTT	CASSQVTGGGSPLHF
-	TRBV9	-	TRBJ1-2	TGTGCCAGCAGCGTAACGCAGAACTATGGCTACACCTTC	CASSVTQNYGYTF
-	TRBV5-5	TRBD1	TRBJ2-2	TGTGCCAGCAGCTTAAGGTTCCGGACAGGGGCGTTCGGGGAGCTGTTTTTT	CASSLRFRTGAFGELFF
few	TRBV19	TRBD2	TRBJ2-1	TGTGCCAGTAGAGATTGGACTAGCGGGCCCTACAATGAGCAGTTCTTC	CASRDWTSGPYNEQFF
once	TRBV11-2	-	TRBJ2-1	TGTGCCAGCAGCTTAGGGGGCTCCTCAGGCAATGAGCAGTTCTTC	CASSLGGSSGNEQFF
-	TRBV27	TRBD1	TRBJ2-7	TGTGCCAGCAGACCCGGGACAGGGGGATCCTACGAGCAGTACTTC	CASRPGTGGSYEQYF
-	TRBV12-3/TRBV12-4	-	TRBJ1-2	TGTGCCAGCAGTCCGACAGGCTATGGCTACACCTTC	CASSPTGYGYTF
-	TRBV11-2	-	TRBJ1-1	TGTGCCAGCAGCCCGCAGGGGTTGATCACTGAAGCTTTCTTT	CASSPQGLITEAFF
-	TRBV5-1	-	TRBJ2-5	TGCGCCAGCAGCTTCCTTACAGGTAACCAAGAGACCCAGTACTTC	CASSFLTGNQETQYF
-	TRBV7-8	TRBD2	TRBJ2-1	TGTGCCAGCAGCCCACGGACTAGCGGGGGCTCCTACAATGAGCAGTTCTTC	CASSPRTSGGSYNEQFF
few	TRBV9	-	TRBJ2-2	TGTGCCAGCAGACAGGGTTCGAGCACCGGGGAGCTGTTTTTT	CASRQGSSTGELFF
-	TRBV7-8	TRBD1	TRBJ2-6	TGTGCCAGCAGCTTCCGCAGGGGGACAGGGGCCAACGTCCTGACTTTC	CASSFRRGTGANVLTF
-	TRBV12-5	-	TRBJ2-7	TGTGCTAGTGGTTTGGTACGAGGTAGCGGTGTACCCTACGAGCAGTACTTC	CASGLVRGSGVPYEQYF
-	TRBV29-1	TRBD1	TRBJ1-1	TGCAGCGTTGCACAGGGGCTGAACACTGAAGCTTTCTTT	CSVAQGLNTEAFF
-	TRBV7-2	TRBD1	TRBJ2-7	TGTGCCAGCAGCCCGAGGGACAGTATCGCCTACGAGCAGTACTTC	CASSPRDSIAYEQYF
-	TRBV5-4	TRBD2	TRBJ2-2	TGTGCCAGCAGCTTCCGGGGTAGCGGGAGGATCAACACCGGGGAGCTGTTTTTT	CASSFRGSGRINTGELFF
-	TRBV7-9	-	TRBJ1-5	TGTGCCAGCAGCTTAGGGGCAGGAATTAGCAATCAGCCCCAGCATTTT	CASSLGAGISNQPQHF
few	TRBV5-1	-	TRBJ1-2	TGCGCCAGCAGCCCCAACCTCCTCTGGCGGGGCACCAACCATAACTATGGCTACACCTTC	CASSPNLLWRGTNHNYGYTF
-	TRBV27	TRBD1	TRBJ2-7	TGTGCCAGCAGTTCCGCCGACAGGGAAAGTAACGAGCAGTACTTC	CASSSADRESNEQYF
-	TRBV27	-	TRBJ2-2	TGTGCCAGCAGTTCTCTCGTCGGGGAGCTGTTTTTT	CASSSLVGELFF
-	TRBV19	TRBD1	TRBJ1-6	TGTGCCACCTCTTTGGCCGGAGGGGACAGGTATTCACCCCTCCACTTT	CATSLAGGDRYSPLHF
-	TRBV5-1	-	TRBJ1-1	TGCGCCAGCAGCTCCGGGAGGGCTGAAGCTTTCTTT	CASSSGRAEAFF
-	TRBV28	TRBD2	TRBJ2-1	TGTGCCAGCAGGAAAATACTAGCGGGAGGGTCCAATGAGCAGTTCTTC	CASRKILAGGSNEQFF
-	TRBV29-1	-	TRBJ2-5	TGCAGCGTTGGGCTCAACCAAGAGACCCAGTACTTC	CSVGLNQETQYF
-	TRBV19	-	TRBJ2-2	TGTGCCAGTAGTATAGCCTCCGACAGGCGGTCGGGTAAGACCGGGGAGCTGTTTTTT	CASSIASDRRSGKTGELFF
few	TRBV10-3	TRBD1	TRBJ2-7	TGTGCCATCAGTGACTCCCGGGACAGTCCCTACGAGCAGTACTTC	CAISDSRDSPYEQYF
-	TRBV28	-	TRBJ2-7	TGTGCCAGCAGTCCGGACTTACTCTCCTACGAGCAGTACTTC	CASSPDLLSYEQYF
-	TRBV6-1	-	TRBJ2-1	TGTGCCAGCAGTGATTGGGCTAGCGCGGGTTACAATGAGCAGTTCTTC	CASSDWASAGYNEQFF
-	TRBV18	TRBD2	TRBJ2-7	TGTGCCAGCTCACCACCGGGACTAGCTCCGGACGAGCAGTACTTC	CASSPPGLAPDEQYF
-	TRBV9	TRBD2	TRBJ2-1	TGTGCCAGCAGCGTAAATAGCGGGGGAGTCTCCTACAATGAGCAGTTCTTC	CASSVNSGGVSYNEQFF
-	TRBV7-8	TRBD2	TRBJ2-1	TGTGCCAGCAGCCCAGTCTTAGCGGGGAAAAATGAGCAGTTCTTC	CASSPVLAGKNEQFF
-	TRBV5-8	TRBD1	TRBJ1-4	TGTGCCAGCAGCAGAGGACAGGGTGCTTCCGTAAAACTGTTTTTT	CASSRGQGASVKLFF
few	TRBV3-1/TRBV3-2	-	TRBJ2-2	TGTGCCAGCAGCCAATTATCTAGCGTCGCGAACACCGGGGAGCTGTTTTTT	CASSQLSSVANTGELFF
-	TRBV19	-	TRBJ1-6	TGTGCCAGTAGTATAGGAGGACAGCTGGGATCACCCCTCCACTTT	CASSIGGQLGSPLHF
-	TRBV6-6	-	TRBJ1-2	TGTGCCAGCAGTTACACAGGCGCGAACTATGGCTACACCTTC	CASSYTGANYGYTF
-	TRBV15	TRBD1	TRBJ1-1	TGTGCCACCAGCAGAGACCTCGACAGGGAGAACACTGAAGCTTTCTTT	CATSRDLDRENTEAFF
-	TRBV7-9	TRBD2	TRBJ2-1	TGTGCCAGCAGCCCTAGCGGAGTCTCCTACAATGAGCAGTTCTTC	CASSPSGVSYNEQFF
few	TRBV7-3	-	TRBJ1-2	TGTGCCAGCAGCTTAAATTTTGTAGGCAGGGACTCTGTCTATGGCTACACCTTC	CASSLNFVGRDSVYGYTF
-	TRBV6-5	TRBD1	TRBJ2-7	TGTGCCAGCAGTTACTCTCGGACAGGGGAGACCTACGAGCAGTACTTC	CASSYSRTGETYEQYF